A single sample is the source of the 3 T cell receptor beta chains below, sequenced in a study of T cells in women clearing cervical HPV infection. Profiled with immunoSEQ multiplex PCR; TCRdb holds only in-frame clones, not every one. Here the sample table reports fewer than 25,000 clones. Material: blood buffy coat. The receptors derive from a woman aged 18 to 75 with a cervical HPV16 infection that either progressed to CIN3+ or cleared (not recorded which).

The sequenced CDR3 bases are TGTGCCAGCAGCATGAGGGGACAGGCCACCTACGAG. Protein sequence: CASSMRGQATYE. The whole CDR3 is CASSMRGQATYEQYF. The chain joins TRBV11-2 to TRBJ2-7, with TRBD1 matching over 8 bases. Coverage ceases 3 residues before the CDR3 finishes, and the germline J gene fills in the end. V shed 5 bases and J 2 bases; nucleotides not matched to a gene: 8. This CDR3 contains 15 residues. Germline V lookup: CDR1 SGHAT, CDR2 FQNNGV.

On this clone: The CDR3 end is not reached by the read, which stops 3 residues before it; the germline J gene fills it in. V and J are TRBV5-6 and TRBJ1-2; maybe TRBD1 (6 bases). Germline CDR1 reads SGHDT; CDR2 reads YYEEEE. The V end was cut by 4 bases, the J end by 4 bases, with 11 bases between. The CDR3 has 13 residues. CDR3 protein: CASSPGQIYGYTF. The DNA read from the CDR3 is TGTGCCAGCAGCCCCGGACAGATCTATGGC.

CDR3 in amino acids: CASSSRIGELFF. Incomplete CDR3 DNA: TGTGCCAGCTCATCACGTATCGGGGAG. V gene TRBV18 combines with J gene TRBJ2-2, with no clear D. The read terminates 3 residues ahead of where the CDR3 ends, so the germline J gene completes it. The ends were cut back, 5 bases at V and 7 bases at J, with 8 bases in the middle. The germline gives CDR1 KGHSH, CDR2 LQKENI. This CDR3 comprises 12 residues. The whole variable domain, filled in from reference TRBV18 and TRBJ2-2, reads NAGVMQNPRHLVRRRGQEARLRCSPMKGHSHVYWYRQLPEEGLKFMVYLQKENIIDESGMPKERFSAEFPKEGPSILRIQQVVRGDSAAYFCASSSRIGELFFGEGSRLTVL.